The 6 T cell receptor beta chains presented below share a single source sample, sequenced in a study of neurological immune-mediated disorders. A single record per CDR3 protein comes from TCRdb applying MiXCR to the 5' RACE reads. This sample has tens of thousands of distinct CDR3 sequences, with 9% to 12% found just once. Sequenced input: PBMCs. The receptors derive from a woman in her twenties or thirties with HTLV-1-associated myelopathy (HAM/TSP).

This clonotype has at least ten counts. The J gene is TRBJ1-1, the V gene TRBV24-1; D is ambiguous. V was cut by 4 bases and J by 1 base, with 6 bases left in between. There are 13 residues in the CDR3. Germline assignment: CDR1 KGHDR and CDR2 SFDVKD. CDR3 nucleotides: TGTGCCACCAGTGAGGGCTGGAACACTGAAGCTTTCTTT. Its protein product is CATSEGWNTEAFF.

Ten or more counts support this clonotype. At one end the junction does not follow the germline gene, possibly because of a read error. DNA of the CDR3: TGCAGTACTAGTGGGCTTTTCTCTGGGACAGGGGAGTTCTTC. This gives the protein CSTSGLFSGTGEFF. V and J are TRBV20-1 and TRBJ2-1; 10 nucleotides line up with TRBD1. The CDR3 contains 14 residues. Germline V gives CDR1 DFQATT, CDR2 SNEGSKA (reference sequence).

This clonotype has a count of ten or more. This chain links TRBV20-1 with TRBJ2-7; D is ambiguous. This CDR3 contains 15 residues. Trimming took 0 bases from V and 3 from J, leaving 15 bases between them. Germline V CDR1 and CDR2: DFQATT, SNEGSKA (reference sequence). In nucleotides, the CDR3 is TGCAGTGCTAGAGATCCAACTGGCTGGGACTACGAGCAGTACTTC. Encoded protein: CSARDPTGWDYEQYF.

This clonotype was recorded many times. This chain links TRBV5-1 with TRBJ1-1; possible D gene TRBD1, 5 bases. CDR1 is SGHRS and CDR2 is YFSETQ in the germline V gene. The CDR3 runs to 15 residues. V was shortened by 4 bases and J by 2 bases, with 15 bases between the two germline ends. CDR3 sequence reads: CASSHVDSLNTEAFF. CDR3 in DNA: TGCGCCAGCAGCCATGTAGACAGTTTAAACACTGAAGCTTTCTTT.

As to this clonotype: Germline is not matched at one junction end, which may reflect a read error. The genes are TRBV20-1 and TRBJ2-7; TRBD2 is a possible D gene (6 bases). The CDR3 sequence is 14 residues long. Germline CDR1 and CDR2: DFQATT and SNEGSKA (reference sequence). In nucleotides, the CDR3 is TGCAGTGCTAGTCCCCCGGGGGACTCCTACAAGCAGTACTTC. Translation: CSASPPGDSYKQYF.

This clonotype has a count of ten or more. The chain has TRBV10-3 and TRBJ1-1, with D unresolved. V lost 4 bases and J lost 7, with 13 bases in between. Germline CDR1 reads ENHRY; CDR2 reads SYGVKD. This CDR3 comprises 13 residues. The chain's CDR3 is CAISAEALGEAFF. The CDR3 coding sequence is TGTGCCATCAGTGCTGAGGCACTCGGTGAAGCTTTCTTT.